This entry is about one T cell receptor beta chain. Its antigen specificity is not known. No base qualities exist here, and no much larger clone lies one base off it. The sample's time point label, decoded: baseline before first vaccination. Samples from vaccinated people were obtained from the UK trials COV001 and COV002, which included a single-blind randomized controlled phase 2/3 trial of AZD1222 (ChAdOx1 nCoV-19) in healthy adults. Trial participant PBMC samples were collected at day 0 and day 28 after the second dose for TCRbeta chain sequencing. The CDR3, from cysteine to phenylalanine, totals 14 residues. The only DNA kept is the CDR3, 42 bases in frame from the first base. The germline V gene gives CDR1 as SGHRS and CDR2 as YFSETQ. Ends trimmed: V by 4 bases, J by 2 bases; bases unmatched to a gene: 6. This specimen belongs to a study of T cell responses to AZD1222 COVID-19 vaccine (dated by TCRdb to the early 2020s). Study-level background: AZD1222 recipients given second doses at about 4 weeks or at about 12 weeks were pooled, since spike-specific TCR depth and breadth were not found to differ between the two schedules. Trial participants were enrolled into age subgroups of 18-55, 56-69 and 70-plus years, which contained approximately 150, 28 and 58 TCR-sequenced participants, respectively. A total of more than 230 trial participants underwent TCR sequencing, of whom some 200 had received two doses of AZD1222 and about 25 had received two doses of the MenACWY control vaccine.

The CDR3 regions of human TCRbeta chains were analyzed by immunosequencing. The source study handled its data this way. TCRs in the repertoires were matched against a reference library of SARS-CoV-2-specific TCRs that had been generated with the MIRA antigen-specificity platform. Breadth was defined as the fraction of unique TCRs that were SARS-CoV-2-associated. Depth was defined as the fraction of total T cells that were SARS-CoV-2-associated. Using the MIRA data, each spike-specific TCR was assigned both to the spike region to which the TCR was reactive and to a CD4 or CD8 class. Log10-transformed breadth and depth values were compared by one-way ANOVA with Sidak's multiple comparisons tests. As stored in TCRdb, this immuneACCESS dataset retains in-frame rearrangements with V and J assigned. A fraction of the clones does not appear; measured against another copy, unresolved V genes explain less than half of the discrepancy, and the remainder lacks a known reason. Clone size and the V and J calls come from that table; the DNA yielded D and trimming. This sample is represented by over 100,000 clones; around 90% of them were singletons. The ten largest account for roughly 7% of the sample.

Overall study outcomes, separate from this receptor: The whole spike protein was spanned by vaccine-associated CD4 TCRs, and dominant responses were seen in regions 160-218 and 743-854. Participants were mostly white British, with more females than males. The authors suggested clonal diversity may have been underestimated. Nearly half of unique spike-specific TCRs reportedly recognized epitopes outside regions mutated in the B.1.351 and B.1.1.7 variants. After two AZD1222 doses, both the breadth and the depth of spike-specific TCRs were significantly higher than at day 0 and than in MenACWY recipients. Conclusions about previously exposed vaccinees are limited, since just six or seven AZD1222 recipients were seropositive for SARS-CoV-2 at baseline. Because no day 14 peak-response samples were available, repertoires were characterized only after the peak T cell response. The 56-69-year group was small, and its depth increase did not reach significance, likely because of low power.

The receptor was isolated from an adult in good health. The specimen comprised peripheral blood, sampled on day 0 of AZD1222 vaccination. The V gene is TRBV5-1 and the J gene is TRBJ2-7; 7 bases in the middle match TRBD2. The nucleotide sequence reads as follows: TGCGCCAGCAGCCTCGGGGCGGGAGCCTACGAGCAGTACTTC. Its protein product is CASSLGAGAYEQYF.